A selection of T cell receptor beta chains follows, all from one sample in a study of blood T cell repertoires in COVID-19. Clones were read by immunoSEQ multiplex PCR, and TCRdb kept only the in-frame ones, dropping some. The data show around 500,000 clones, 70% to 90% seen once. The sample comprised PBMCs or T cells enriched from blood (not recorded which). Every receptor here comes from a woman in her thirties or forties who had recovered from COVID-19. Both conserved end residues are part of each CDR3. A D gene is named only where the DNA matches it firmly. A clone size is listed for some rows: how often the clone was seen (once, few, many), or a class if it is expanded.

.	TRBV18	.	TRBJ1-2	CASSGETGAYGYTF	TGTGCCAGCTCGGGGGAGACAGGAGCCTATGGCTACACCTTC
.	TRBV6-2/TRBV6-3	.	TRBJ1-1	CASSYSTGKLNTEAFF	TGTGCCAGCAGTTACTCGACAGGAAAACTGAACACTGAAGCTTTCTTT
TRBD2	TRBV3-1/TRBV3-2	.	TRBJ2-1	CASSRAGGSYNEQFF	TGTGCCAGCAGCCGAGCGGGAGGTTCATACAATGAGCAGTTCTTC
TRBD1	TRBV19	.	TRBJ2-3	CASRAGGGAGTDTQYF	TGTGCCAGCCGGGCAGGGGGTGGGGCTGGTACAGATACGCAGTATTTT
.	TRBV12-5	.	TRBJ1-1	CASGPNRVRTEAFF	TGTGCTAGTGGTCCAAACAGGGTTAGGACTGAAGCTTTCTTT
.	TRBV2	.	TRBJ1-2	CASSALGTPEEGYTF	TGTGCCAGCAGCGCTTTAGGGACTCCCGAGGAAGGCTACACCTTC
.	TRBV28	.	TRBJ1-1	CASSFGGGTEAFF	TGTGCCAGCAGTTTCGGGGGAGGCACTGAAGCTTTCTTT
.	TRBV21-1	.	TRBJ2-7	CASSKDPKKLFYEQYF	TGTGCCAGCAGCAAAGACCCCAAGAAGCTGTTCTACGAGCAGTACTTC
.	TRBV12-3/TRBV12-4	.	TRBJ1-2	CASSLSSYGYTF	TGTGCCAGCAGTTTATCGAGCTATGGCTACACCTTC
.	TRBV4-3	.	TRBJ2-7	CASSQRRGQNEQYF	TGCGCCAGCAGCCAAAGGAGGGGGCAGAACGAGCAGTACTTC
.	TRBV9	.	TRBJ2-1	CASSVAGYNEQFF	TGTGCCAGCAGCGTAGCCGGGTACAATGAGCAGTTCTTC
TRBD2	TRBV19	.	TRBJ2-3	CASSVGLAGGADTQYF	TGTGCCAGTAGTGTAGGACTAGCGGGTGGCGCAGATACGCAGTATTTT
TRBD1	TRBV28	.	TRBJ1-5	CASSFGGTASQPQHF	TGTGCCAGCAGTTTCGGTGGGACAGCAAGTCAGCCCCAGCATTTT
.	TRBV24-1	once	TRBJ1-1	CATSDLTGEAFF	TGTGCCACCAGTGATCTAACAGGTGAAGCTTTCTTT
.	TRBV9	.	TRBJ2-1	CASSVVGVDEQFF	TGTGCCAGCAGCGTAGTCGGGGTGGATGAGCAGTTCTTC
TRBD1	TRBV6-5	few	TRBJ1-4	CASRRQGYEKLFF	TGTGCCAGCAGAAGACAGGGGTACGAAAAACTGTTTTTT
.	TRBV5-8	.	TRBJ1-1	CASSLNGGLENTEAFF	TGTGCCAGCAGCTTGAATGGGGGCTTAGAGAACACTGAAGCTTTCTTT
.	TRBV5-1	.	TRBJ2-7	CASSLGGSAYEQYF	TGCGCCAGCAGCTTGGGAGGGAGTGCCTACGAGCAGTACTTC
TRBD1	TRBV5-1	.	TRBJ1-1	CASSFGTGSPGAFF	TGCGCCAGCAGCTTCGGGACAGGGAGCCCTGGAGCTTTCTTT
.	TRBV19	.	TRBJ2-7	CASSIAGVGEQYF	TGTGCCAGTAGTATAGCGGGAGTGGGCGAGCAGTACTTC
.	TRBV11-2	.	TRBJ2-2	CASSLAGPGELFF	TGTGCCAGCAGCTTAGCAGGTCCCGGGGAGCTGTTTTTT
TRBD2	TRBV18	.	TRBJ2-3	CASSPLAGGTQYF	TGTGCCAGCTCACCTTTAGCGGGAGGAACGCAGTATTTT